These 30 T cell receptor beta chains share one sample of origin, sequenced in a study of blood T cell repertoires in COVID-19. TCRdb's table, derived via immunoSEQ multiplex PCR, lists solely in-frame clones and lacks some. Among about 29,000 clones listed, under 85% were seen once. Sequencing was carried out using peripheral blood. The receptors here all came from a woman in her 70s with active or convalescent COVID-19.

The rearrangement joins TRBV10-1 to TRBJ1-1; 8 bases match TRBD1. Germline V gene sequence: CDR1 WNHNN, CDR2 SYGVQD (reference sequence). The CDR3 contains 13 residues. V lost 4 bases to trimming and J lost 5 bases; unmatched junction nucleotides: 3. CDR3 sequence: CASSATGETEAFF. As DNA, the CDR3 is TGCGCCAGCAGTGCGACAGGGGAGACTGAAGCTTTCTTT.

This chain connects TRBV25-1 to TRBJ2-1, with 11 bases matching TRBD2. This CDR3 spans 17 amino acids. The V gene's germline CDR1 is MGHDK and CDR2 SYGVNS. J lost 5 bases, V lost 2 bases, and 8 bases had no gene match. CDR3 region: CASSEVQGLAANNEQFF. The CDR3 nucleotides read TGTGCCAGCAGTGAAGTGCAGGGACTAGCGGCTAACAATGAGCAGTTCTTC.

The V gene is TRBV19, the J gene TRBJ2-2, with 8 positions matching TRBD2. The CDR3 loop spans 16 amino acids. Trimming at V came to 6 bases and at J to 2 bases, leaving 8 bases not matched to a gene. The germline V gene encodes CDR1 LNHDA and CDR2 SQIVND (reference sequence). This CDR3 reads CASSARGLGNTGELFF. The CDR3 DNA follows: TGTGCCAGTAGCGCGAGGGGACTAGGTAACACCGGGGAGCTGTTTTTT.

The chain uses TRBV7-2 and TRBJ2-5; 9 nucleotides line up with TRBD2. This CDR3 comprises 16 residues. The germline gives CDR1 SGHTA, CDR2 FQGNSA. Losses at the gene ends were 0 bases for V and 5 bases for J; bases not matched to a gene: 7. This chain's CDR3 is CASSLARASGMETQYF. The DNA of the CDR3 is TGTGCCAGCAGCTTAGCAAGGGCTAGCGGGATGGAGACCCAGTACTTC.

This clone occurred a few times. This rearrangement joins TRBV7-2 to TRBJ2-1; 8 nucleotides match TRBD2. There are 15 residues in the CDR3. V shed 3 bases and J 4 bases; nucleotides not matched to a gene: 5. Germline CDR1 is SGHTA and CDR2 is FQGNSA. CDR3 in DNA: TGTGCCAGCAGCTTCTCTAGCGGGTCGTACAATGAGCAGTTCTTC. Translated: CASSFSSGSYNEQFF.

The rearrangement links TRBV7-9 to TRBJ1-6, with 7 nucleotides matching TRBD1. This CDR3 region has 15 residues. Losses at the gene ends were 5 bases for V and 7 bases for J; bases not matched to a gene: 8. CDR1 is SEHNR, CDR2 FQNEAQ, per germline (reference sequence). The chain's CDR3 is CASSVIGQVNSPLHF. The CDR3 nucleotides read TGTGCCAGCAGCGTGATAGGACAGGTCAATTCACCCCTCCACTTT.

The V call is TRBV11-2, the J call TRBJ2-7; 10 bases agree with TRBD1. J was trimmed by 7 bases and V by 2 bases; bases with no gene match: 5. This CDR3 is 14 amino acids long. Germline CDR1 reads SGHAT; CDR2 reads FQNNGV. The CDR3 DNA reads TGTGCCAGCAGCTTAAGACAGGGGGCTGGAGAGCAGTACTTC. Translating gives CASSLRQGAGEQYF.

J is TRBJ1-5 and V is TRBV5-1; weak D call: TRBD1 (6 bases). The germline gives CDR1 SGHRS, CDR2 YFSETQ. V gave up 4 bases and J gave up 2 bases, with 10 bases separating them. This CDR3 has 14 amino acids. CDR3 residues: CASSIEGGNQPQHF. CDR3 nucleotide sequence: TGCGCCAGCAGCATCGAGGGGGGCAATCAGCCCCAGCATTTT.

The V call is TRBV4-1, the J call TRBJ2-7, with D unclear. This CDR3 spans 15 amino acids. Trimming cost V 0 bases and J 3 bases, with 12 bases left between them. Germline V CDR1 and CDR2: MGHRA, YSYEKL. The CDR3 bases are TGCGCCAGCAGCCAAGAGGGCCGGAACAGCTACGAGCAGTACTTC. Translated: CASSQEGRNSYEQYF.

V and J are TRBV7-2 and TRBJ1-2, with 7 positions matching TRBD1. Germline values: CDR1 SGHTA, CDR2 FQGNSA. CDR3 length equals 15 residues. After removal of 1 base from V and 8 bases from J, the junction contained 10 bases not matched to a gene. CDR3 bases: TGTGCCAGCAGCTTAGGACAGGGCTTTTCCAGGGGCTACACCTTC. It translates to CASSLGQGFSRGYTF.

The rearrangement uses TRBV3-1 (or the pseudogene TRBV3-2) and TRBJ1-6; D gene ambiguous. The CDR3 sequence is 14 residues long. V lost 4 bases and J 7 bases, leaving 11 bases between the germline ends. Looked up from germline, CDR1 is LGHDT and CDR2 is YNNKEL (reference sequence). CDR3 coding DNA: TGTGCCAGCAGCCGGACGGGAGGGAATTCACCCCTCCACTTT. Amino acids: CASSRTGGNSPLHF.

This chain connects TRBV5-1 to TRBJ2-7; perhaps TRBD2 as D (6 bases). Germline assignment: CDR1 SGHRS and CDR2 YFSETQ. Trimming took off 0 bases at V and 0 bases at J, with 13 bases between the two ends. The CDR3 spans 16 residues. The DNA of the CDR3 is TGCGCCAGCAGCTTGGAATGGGGGGATAGCTCCTACGAGCAGTACTTC. Amino acids: CASSLEWGDSSYEQYF.

The J gene is TRBJ2-1, the V gene TRBV9; TRBD1 agrees at 10 bases. The CDR3 length is 16 residues. Trimming took 4 bases from V and 2 from J; bases not matched to a gene: 6. Germline CDR1 and CDR2: SGDLS and YYNGEE. The CDR3 DNA sequence: TGTGCCAGCAGCTCGGGGACAGGGGCGGCCTACAATGAGCAGTTCTTC. It specifies CASSSGTGAAYNEQFF. Complete variable domain (other parts from reference TRBV9 and TRBJ2-1): DSGVTQTPKHLITATGQRVTLRCSPRSGDLSVYWYQQSLDQGLQFLIQYYNGEERAKGNILERFSAQQFPDLHSELNLSSLELGDSALYFCASSSGTGAAYNEQFFGPGTRLTVL.

This clone appeared a single time. The chain joins TRBV5-6 to TRBJ1-2, with 11 bases that match TRBD1. CDR1 and CDR2 (germline): SGHDT, YYEEEE. V shed 3 bases and J 7 bases; nucleotides not matched to a gene: 8. The CDR3 spans 15 residues. The CDR3 bases are TGTGCCAGCAGCTCCTGGGACAGGGGGATGCGTGGCTACACCTTC. As protein: CASSSWDRGMRGYTF. Together with reference TRBV5-6 and TRBJ1-2, the CDR3 gives the full variable domain: DAGVTQSPTHLIKTRGQQVTLRCSPKSGHDTVSWYQQALGQGPQFIFQYYEEEERQRGNFPDRFSGHQFPNYSSELNVNALLLGDSALYLCASSSWDRGMRGYTFGSGTRLTVV.

The V call is TRBV6-2 or TRBV6-3, the J call TRBJ1-6, with D tentatively TRBD1 (6 bases). The CDR3 has 15 amino acids. Deletions cut 4 bases from V and 7 bases from J, with 14 bases between. CDR1 is MNHEY, CDR2 SVGEGT, per germline. The CDR3 sequence is CASSFLRDTNSPLHF. In DNA, the CDR3 is TGTGCCAGCAGTTTCCTTCGGGACACAAATTCACCCCTCCACTTT.

There are a few counts of this clone. V and J are TRBV7-2 and TRBJ2-7; TRBD1 might be the D (5 bases). CDR1 is SGHTA and CDR2 is FQGNSA in the germline V gene. V was clipped by 0 bases and J by 4 bases, with 10 bases between them. CDR3 length: 14 residues. CDR3 residues: CASSLARERYEQYF. CDR3 DNA sequence: TGTGCCAGCAGCTTAGCCAGGGAACGGTACGAGCAGTACTTC. The full variable domain, rest sourced from reference TRBV7-2 and TRBJ2-7, is GAGVSQSPSNKVTEKGKDVELRCDPISGHTALYWYRQSLGQGLEFLIYFQGNSAPDKSGLPSDRFSAERTGGSVSTLTIQRTQQEDSAVYLCASSLARERYEQYFGPGTRLTVT.

The J gene is TRBJ1-6, the V gene TRBV7-2; perhaps TRBD1 as D (5 bases). Trimming pared 4 bases from V and 3 bases from J, leaving 16 bases between. CDR3 length: 17 residues. CDR1 is SGHTA, CDR2 FQGNSA, per germline. The chain's CDR3 is CASSSRRGAHYNSPLHF. The CDR3 DNA follows: TGTGCCAGCAGCTCCCGACGCGGGGCCCACTATAATTCACCCCTCCACTTT.

This clone was picked up one time. The chain uses TRBV6-5 and TRBJ1-5; 7 positions agree with TRBD1. CDR3 length: 13 amino acids. Germline CDR1 reads MNHEY; CDR2 reads SVGAGI. J lost 8 bases, V lost 6 bases, and 7 bases had no gene match. Here the CDR3 reads CASRLTQGKPQHF. For the CDR3, the DNA is TGTGCCAGCAGACTTACACAGGGGAAGCCCCAGCATTTT.

The chain joins TRBV2 to TRBJ2-1, with D tentatively TRBD2 (6 bases). From germline, CDR1 is SNHLY and CDR2 FYNNEI. The CDR3 is 13 amino acids. Trimming pared 6 bases from V and 8 bases from J, leaving 14 bases between. CDR3 DNA sequence: TGTGCCAGCAGGACGGGAGTAGCCGATGAGCAGTTCTTC. It is translated as CASRTGVADEQFF.

The rearrangement joins TRBV3-1 (or the pseudogene TRBV3-2) to TRBJ2-3, with 7 bases matching TRBD2. Germline V gene sequence: CDR1 LGHDT, CDR2 YNNKEL (reference sequence). V dropped 4 bases and J dropped 4; count of bases not matched to a gene: 8. The CDR3 covers 15 residues. The CDR3 loop reads CASSPGAGAADTQYF. The CDR3 DNA follows: TGTGCCAGCAGCCCCGGTGCGGGAGCCGCAGATACGCAGTATTTT.

This clone was detected only once. The chain couples TRBV27 to TRBJ1-6, with a tentative D call TRBD1 (6 bases). Trimming removed 2 bases from V and 8 bases from J, with 16 bases in between. This CDR3 comprises 16 residues. The germline V gene encodes CDR1 MNHEY and CDR2 SMNVEV (reference sequence). The CDR3 is CASSLRLGQGYSPLHF. CDR3 nucleotide sequence: TGTGCCAGCAGTTTAAGATTGGGGCAGGGGTATTCACCCCTCCACTTT.

The chain combines TRBV9 with TRBJ2-1, with 7 bases fitting TRBD2. Germline CDR1 reads SGDLS; CDR2 reads YYNGEE. Trimming at V came to 0 bases and at J to 7 bases, leaving 7 bases not matched to a gene. This CDR3 comprises 15 residues. CDR3 region: CASSVGTSVHNEQFF. In nucleotides, the CDR3 is TGTGCCAGCAGCGTAGGAACTAGCGTACATAATGAGCAGTTCTTC.

This chain links TRBV3-1 (or the pseudogene TRBV3-2) with TRBJ1-4, with D perhaps matching TRBD1 (6 bases). Germline V lookup: CDR1 LGHDT, CDR2 YNNKEL (reference sequence). The CDR3 length is 15 residues. V was clipped by 4 bases and J by 5 bases, with 14 bases between them. The CDR3 sequence is CASSLRQAINEKLFF. CDR3 DNA: TGTGCCAGCAGCCTAAGACAGGCGATCAATGAAAAACTGTTTTTT.

The chain joins TRBV9 to TRBJ2-2; 9 positions agree with TRBD1. The CDR3 length is 15 residues. The germline CDR1 and CDR2 sequences are SGDLS and YYNGEE. The junction had 3 bases not matched to a gene; V was cut back by 2 bases and J by 4 bases. CDR3 amino acids: CASSVRDRATGELFF. The CDR3 region has the DNA TGTGCCAGCAGCGTCCGGGACAGGGCCACCGGGGAGCTGTTTTTT.

The chain couples TRBV6-5 to TRBJ2-5, with 10 bases matching TRBD2. The germline gives CDR1 MNHEY, CDR2 SVGAGI. This CDR3 spans 13 amino acids. Unmatched junction bases numbered 9, after V lost 10 bases and J lost 7 bases. The CDR3 coding sequence is TGTGCCACAAAACTAGCGGGATGGGGGACCCAGTACTTC. The encoded protein is CATKLAGWGTQYF.

The chain joins TRBV7-2 to TRBJ2-7, with TRBD2 identical over 9 bases. Trimming at V came to 1 base and at J to 6 bases, leaving 7 bases not matched to a gene. The CDR3 is 15 residues long. Germline CDR1 reads SGHTA; CDR2 reads FQGNSA. CDR3 residues: CASSLEAGGRSEQYF. The CDR3 DNA is TGTGCCAGCAGCTTAGAGGCGGGGGGGAGGTCCGAGCAGTACTTC.

This chain uses TRBV7-2 with TRBJ2-4, with 7 bases aligning to TRBD2. The V and J ends lost 6 bases and 0 bases, in that order; junction bases with no gene match: 5. This CDR3 is built from 15 residues. Germline V gene sequence: CDR1 SGHTA, CDR2 FQGNSA. CDR3 sequence reads: CASRPSGLAKNIQYF. The DNA of the CDR3 is TGTGCCAGCAGGCCTAGCGGCCTAGCCAAAAACATTCAGTACTTC.

V is TRBV28 and J is TRBJ1-2; 7 bases match TRBD1. V lost 6 bases, J lost 6 bases, and 7 bases stayed unmatched. The germline gives CDR1 MDHEN, CDR2 SYDVKM. This CDR3 spans 13 amino acids. CDR3 bases: TGTGCCAGCAGAACCGGGACAGATCATGGCTACACCTTC. It encodes CASRTGTDHGYTF.

This chain joins TRBV19 and TRBJ2-4; the D gene is possibly TRBD1 (5 bases). The CDR3 runs 15 residues. CDR1 LNHDA and CDR2 SQIVND come from the germline V gene (reference sequence). Trimming cost V 3 bases and J 0 bases, with 9 bases left between them. The CDR3 coding sequence is TGTGCCAGTAGTATCTTTCAGGGAGCCAAAAACATTCAGTACTTC. This encodes CASSIFQGAKNIQYF.

J is TRBJ2-3 and V is TRBV9; 10 bases are shared with TRBD2. Losses at the gene ends were 4 bases for V and 6 bases for J; bases not matched to a gene: 8. CDR1 and CDR2 from the germline V gene are SGDLS and YYNGEE. This CDR3 has 15 residues. CDR3 amino acids: CASSTSGTSMDTQYF. Here the CDR3 DNA reads TGTGCCAGCAGCACTAGCGGGACTAGCATGGATACGCAGTATTTT.